The 27 T cell receptor beta chains below all came from one sample that was sequenced in a study of T cell responses to AZD1222 COVID-19 vaccine. Here immunoSEQ multiplex PCR was the method, and the copy in TCRdb shows in-frame clones only, minus some. The sample carries approximately 180,000 clones, 90% recorded once. Sequencing used peripheral blood, obtained on day 0 of AZD1222 vaccination. These receptors originate from an adult in good health.

The V gene is TRBV7-9, the J gene TRBJ1-1, with TRBD1 matching 7 bases. Germline V gives CDR1 SEHNR, CDR2 FQNEAQ (reference sequence). CDR3 length: 13 residues. The ends lost 6 bases at V and 6 bases at J; junction bases unmatched: 7. CDR3 loop: CASSPRDSPEAFF. The CDR3 DNA follows: TGTGCCAGCAGTCCTAGGGACAGCCCTGAAGCTTTCTTT.

The chain recombines TRBV3-1 (or the pseudogene TRBV3-2) with TRBJ2-5; D gene unclear. In germline, CDR1 is LGHDT, CDR2 YNNKEL (reference sequence). The CDR3 loop spans 12 amino acids. The V end lost 1 base, the J end lost 7 bases, and 7 bases lay between the germline ends. CDR3 sequence (DNA): TGTGCCAGCAGCCAAGGGCAGCGGACCCAGTACTTC. Translated, it gives CASSQGQRTQYF.

The CDR3 protein is CSAGTGGEQYF. In DNA form, the CDR3 reads TGCAGTGCTGGGACAGGGGGCGAGCAGTACTTC. The chain uses TRBV20-1 and TRBJ2-7; 11 bases are a match to TRBD1. CDR1 is DFQATT and CDR2 is SNEGSKA in the germline V gene (reference sequence). The CDR3 runs to 11 residues. V lost 5 bases, J lost 6 bases, and 0 bases stayed unmatched.

The V call is TRBV7-2, the J call TRBJ2-2; D not certain. The CDR3 has 16 residues. The ends were cut back, 5 bases at V and 0 bases at J, with 13 bases in the middle. Germline CDR1 reads SGHTA; CDR2 reads FQGNSA. The CDR3 sequence is CASSPRLSTNTGELFF. The CDR3 DNA follows: TGTGCCAGCAGCCCCCGGTTAAGCACGAACACCGGGGAGCTGTTTTTT.

The chain uses TRBV19 and TRBJ1-2, with D tentatively TRBD1 (5 bases). Between the trimmed V and J ends, which lost 6 bases and 4 bases, there was a span of 9 bases. CDR1 LNHDA and CDR2 SQIVND come from the germline V gene (reference sequence). CDR3 length equals 12 residues. DNA for the CDR3: TGTGCCAGTAGGGCGGGGCGCTATGGCTACACCTTC. The encoded protein is CASRAGRYGYTF.

V gene TRBV11-1 combines with J gene TRBJ1-1; possibly TRBD1 for D (5 bases). CDR3 length: 14 residues. The germline V gene encodes CDR1 SGHAT and CDR2 FQDESV (reference sequence). V lost 5 bases and J lost 4, with 14 bases in between. The CDR3 here is CASSPPGVGTEAFF. The CDR3 DNA reads TGTGCCAGCAGCCCGCCGGGGGTCGGCACTGAAGCTTTCTTT.

The chain combines TRBV9 with TRBJ2-6; TRBD1 is a possible D gene (6 bases). Looked up from germline, CDR1 is SGDLS and CDR2 is YYNGEE. Trimming took 3 bases from V and 2 from J, leaving 6 bases between them. The CDR3 is 14 residues long. The CDR3 protein is CASSDRAGANVLTF. CDR3 DNA: TGTGCCAGCAGCGACAGGGCTGGGGCCAACGTCCTGACTTTC.

The rearrangement uses TRBV19 and TRBJ2-7; no reliable D call. V lost 1 base and J 5 bases, leaving 12 bases between the germline ends. The CDR3 totals 14 residues. Germline-derived CDR1 and CDR2 are LNHDA and SQIVND (reference sequence). CDR3 in DNA: TGTGCCAGTAGTATAGCAGGTCTGTCCAACGAGCAGTACTTC. It codes for CASSIAGLSNEQYF.

This sequence joins TRBV29-1 and TRBJ2-7; D unclear. With 4 bases removed from V and 3 bases from J, the gap between germline ends came to 10 bases. The CDR3 runs 12 residues. CDR1 SQVTM and CDR2 ANQGSEA come from the germline V gene. The CDR3 loop is CSVGSLNYEQYF. DNA for the CDR3: TGCAGCGTTGGATCGCTTAACTACGAGCAGTACTTC.

The chain couples TRBV24-1 to TRBJ2-1, with D tentatively TRBD1 (6 bases). The germline V gene encodes CDR1 KGHDR and CDR2 SFDVKD. The length of the CDR3 is 14 residues. V was clipped by 4 bases and J by 2 bases, with 8 bases between them. In DNA form, the CDR3 reads TGTGCCACCAGTGAGGGGGCCCCCTACAATGAGCAGTTCTTC. Encoded protein: CATSEGAPYNEQFF.

In DNA form, the CDR3 reads TGTGCCAGCAGTTACCCGCGGGGGCCACCTTACTTC. It translates to CASSYPRGPPYF. The chain employs TRBV12-3 or TRBV12-4 and TRBJ2-7, with a possible D match to TRBD2 (7 bases). This CDR3 has 12 amino acids. Trimming shortened V by 4 bases and J by 13 bases, and 17 bases separated the two germline ends.

The chain links TRBV25-1 to TRBJ1-3, with D uncertain. Germline V gene sequence: CDR1 MGHDK, CDR2 SYGVNS. The CDR3 covers 17 residues. V lost 8 bases to trimming and J lost 0 bases, with 20 bases between them. Written as DNA, the CDR3 is TGTGCCAGCGTCCCAGGAGTAGCCATCCTCTCTGGAAACACCATATATTTT. It translates to CASVPGVAILSGNTIYF.

This chain joins TRBV5-4 and TRBJ2-7; possible D gene TRBD2, 6 bases. This CDR3 is built from 14 residues. The germline V and J ends were trimmed by 0 bases and 5 bases, with 12 bases remaining between them. Germline V CDR1 and CDR2: SGHNT, YYREEE (reference sequence). CDR3 in amino acids: CASSLVGGPDEQYF. For the CDR3, the DNA is TGTGCCAGCAGCTTGGTGGGGGGACCCGACGAGCAGTACTTC.

The rearrangement uses TRBV11-1 and TRBJ2-7; no clear D. Trimming removed 5 bases at V and 0 bases at J, with 14 bases between. CDR3 length equals 15 residues. CDR1 SGHAT and CDR2 FQDESV come from the germline V gene (reference sequence). CDR3 sequence: CASSPPLRSSYEQYF. Written as DNA, the CDR3 is TGTGCCAGCAGCCCCCCCCTCAGAAGCTCCTACGAGCAGTACTTC. Based on the CDR3 plus reference TRBV11-1 and TRBJ2-7, the full variable domain is EAEVAQSPRYKITEKSQAVAFWCDPISGHATLYWYRQILGQGPELLVQFQDESVVDDSQLPKDRFSAERLKGVDSTLKIQPAELGDSAMYLCASSPPLRSSYEQYFGPGTRLTVT.

The J gene is TRBJ1-2, the V gene TRBV5-4; 8 bases align to TRBD1. This CDR3 region has 14 residues. Germline V lookup: CDR1 SGHNT, CDR2 YYREEE (reference sequence). The trim removed 4 bases at V and 5 bases at J, leaving 7 bases unmatched. The chain's CDR3 is CASSNPGQAYGYTF. The CDR3 DNA sequence: TGTGCCAGCAGCAACCCGGGACAGGCATATGGCTACACCTTC. The full variable domain, completed using reference TRBV5-4 and TRBJ1-2, is ETGVTQSPTHLIKTRGQQVTLRCSSQSGHNTVSWYQQALGQGPQFIFQYYREEENGRGNFPPRFSGLQFPNYSSELNVNALELDDSALYLCASSNPGQAYGYTFGSGTRLTVV.

Only one count was recorded for this clone. The rearrangement uses TRBV5-1 and TRBJ2-7; 8 bases are shared with TRBD2. This CDR3 has 17 amino acids. The V gene end was trimmed by 5 bases and the J gene end by 0 bases; junction bases not matched to a gene: 13. CDR1 is SGHRS, CDR2 YFSETQ, per germline. In DNA, the CDR3 is TGCGCCAGCAGGCCGAAAGCGGGGGCGTCTAGCTCCTACGAGCAGTACTTC. Translated: CASRPKAGASSSYEQYF.

This chain links TRBV6-5 with TRBJ1-2, with 7 bases aligning to TRBD1. The CDR3 spans 14 residues. V dropped 1 base and J dropped 8; count of bases not matched to a gene: 7. Germline lookup yields CDR1 MNHEY and CDR2 SVGAGI. CDR3 DNA: TGTGCCAGCAGTTACTTACAGGGGAATAGGGGCTACACCTTC. This translates into CASSYLQGNRGYTF.

The chain carries TRBV5-1 and TRBJ1-6; the match to TRBD1 covers 7 bases. This CDR3 is 15 amino acids long. V shed 2 bases, J shed 10 bases, and the junction held 9 bases outside the gene matches. Germline CDR1 SGHRS, CDR2 YFSETQ. In DNA form, the CDR3 reads TGCGCCAGCAGCTTTGGGGACAGTGTAGGATCACCCCTCCACTTT. Translated, it gives CASSFGDSVGSPLHF.

This chain's CDR3 is CASSLGGRVSPLHF. In DNA, the CDR3 is TGTGCCAGCAGCTTAGGGGGTCGAGTTTCACCCCTCCACTTT. The genes are TRBV13 and TRBJ1-6; the D is unclear. V lost 0 bases and J lost 9, with 9 bases in between. This CDR3 has 14 residues. Germline V lookup: CDR1 PRHDT, CDR2 FYEKMQ (reference sequence).

V is TRBV9 and J is TRBJ2-2; D is possibly TRBD1 (5 bases). The V gene's germline CDR1 is SGDLS and CDR2 YYNGEE. The CDR3 is 14 amino acids. V lost 0 bases and J lost 3, with 6 bases in between. DNA for the CDR3: TGTGCCAGCAGCGTAGGGGGCTACACCGGGGAGCTGTTTTTT. It yields the protein CASSVGGYTGELFF.

This chain uses TRBV7-2 with TRBJ2-4; D unclear. The CDR3 has 16 residues. Trimming pared 1 base from V and 0 bases from J, leaving 10 bases between. In germline, CDR1 is SGHTA, CDR2 FQGNSA. The DNA for the CDR3 is TGTGCCAGCAGCTTAGGACGGGCTTTAGCCAAAAACATTCAGTACTTC. It codes for CASSLGRALAKNIQYF.

The rearrangement joins TRBV11-1 to TRBJ2-2, with D unresolved. Germline V lookup: CDR1 SGHAT, CDR2 FQDESV (reference sequence). V shed 2 bases and J shed 6 bases, with 10 bases lying between them. There are 14 residues in the CDR3. The CDR3 DNA sequence: TGTGCCAGCAGCTTACAAAGGGTCGCCGGGGAGCTGTTTTTT. Residues: CASSLQRVAGELFF.

This rearrangement joins TRBV7-3 to TRBJ2-7, with D unclear. The CDR3 length is 14 residues. Per germline, CDR1 SGHTA and CDR2 FQGTGA. V lost 6 bases, J lost 0 bases, and 12 bases lay in between. For the CDR3, the DNA is TGTGCCAGCAGTCCCGGGCCTAACTCCTACGAGCAGTACTTC. Protein sequence: CASSPGPNSYEQYF.

The V gene is TRBV6-2 or TRBV6-3, the J gene TRBJ1-5; no clear D gene. Trimming pared 6 bases from V and 7 bases from J, leaving 10 bases between. The CDR3 length is 12 residues. Germline assignment: CDR1 MNHEY and CDR2 SVGEGT. The DNA for the CDR3 is TGTGCCAGCAGCGGTAGGGAACAGCCCCAGCATTTT. It encodes CASSGREQPQHF.

The V call is TRBV13, the J call TRBJ2-2; D is tentatively TRBD1 or TRBD2 (6 bases each). From germline, CDR1 is PRHDT and CDR2 FYEKMQ (reference sequence). CDR3 size: 16 residues. V lost 5 bases to trimming and J lost 1 base, with 14 bases between them. The chain's CDR3 is CASSLGAGLNTGELFF. The CDR3 coding sequence is TGTGCCAGCAGCCTGGGGGCGGGGTTGAACACCGGGGAGCTGTTTTTT.

The chain is built from TRBV27 and TRBJ1-1; 7 bases line up with TRBD1. The ends lost 6 bases at V and 3 bases at J; junction bases unmatched: 7. Germline V lookup: CDR1 MNHEY, CDR2 SMNVEV (reference sequence). CDR3 length: 14 residues. The CDR3 is CASSRTQGDTEAFF. The CDR3 DNA sequence: TGTGCCAGCAGCCGAACGCAGGGGGACACTGAAGCTTTCTTT.

This clone was recorded once. The V gene is TRBV7-2, the J gene TRBJ1-2; D not resolved. V dropped 2 bases and J dropped 6 bases, with 10 bases sitting between them. CDR3 length: 13 amino acids. Germline values: CDR1 SGHTA, CDR2 FQGNSA. The CDR3 reads CASSLSPGDGYTF. The DNA of the CDR3 is TGTGCCAGCAGCTTAAGTCCTGGGGATGGCTACACCTTC. The full variable domain, completed using reference TRBV7-2 and TRBJ1-2, is GAGVSQSPSNKVTEKGKDVELRCDPISGHTALYWYRQSLGQGLEFLIYFQGNSAPDKSGLPSDRFSAERTGGSVSTLTIQRTQQEDSAVYLCASSLSPGDGYTFGSGTRLTVV.